This TCR beta chain is from a study of shared clonotypes between healthy human individuals. Study summary: The donor group consisted of two women and three men, aged 18 to 49. General study results and limits: It was observed that 5% to 6% of naive CD4 clonotypes were shared across a handful of donors. Generation of non-shared clonotypes was less probable than generation of clonotypes shared by all four donors.

In the authors' workflow: Quality scores were absent from the junction-only immunoSEQ sequences, so filtering differed. Repertoires were generated with immunoSEQ multiplex PCR, while TCRdb's copy carries only in-frame clones and drops some. From that table come the V and J calls and clone size; the DNA was used to work out D and trimming. The repertoire holds a few million clones, with about 94% as singletons. Turning to this clone: Its antigen remains unidentified. The sample carries other DNA sequences with the same CDR3.

CD45RO-negative cells were positively selected for CCR7, leaving out terminally differentiated effector memory CD45RA+ cells. This CDR3 region has 12 residues. Germline lookup yields CDR1 MNHEY and CDR2 SMNVEV (reference sequence). Trimming took 5 bases from V and 2 from J, leaving 6 bases between them. The origin of this receptor is a man in his late teens or twenties in good health. Some clones in this sample may be carry-over from other donors' samples. The V call is TRBV27, the J call TRBJ1-1; D is unresolved. The specimen was naive CD8+ T cells from PBMCs. The CDR3 here is CASSQGNTEAFF. Here the CDR3 DNA reads TGTGCCAGCAGTCAAGGAAACACTGAAGCTTTCTTT.